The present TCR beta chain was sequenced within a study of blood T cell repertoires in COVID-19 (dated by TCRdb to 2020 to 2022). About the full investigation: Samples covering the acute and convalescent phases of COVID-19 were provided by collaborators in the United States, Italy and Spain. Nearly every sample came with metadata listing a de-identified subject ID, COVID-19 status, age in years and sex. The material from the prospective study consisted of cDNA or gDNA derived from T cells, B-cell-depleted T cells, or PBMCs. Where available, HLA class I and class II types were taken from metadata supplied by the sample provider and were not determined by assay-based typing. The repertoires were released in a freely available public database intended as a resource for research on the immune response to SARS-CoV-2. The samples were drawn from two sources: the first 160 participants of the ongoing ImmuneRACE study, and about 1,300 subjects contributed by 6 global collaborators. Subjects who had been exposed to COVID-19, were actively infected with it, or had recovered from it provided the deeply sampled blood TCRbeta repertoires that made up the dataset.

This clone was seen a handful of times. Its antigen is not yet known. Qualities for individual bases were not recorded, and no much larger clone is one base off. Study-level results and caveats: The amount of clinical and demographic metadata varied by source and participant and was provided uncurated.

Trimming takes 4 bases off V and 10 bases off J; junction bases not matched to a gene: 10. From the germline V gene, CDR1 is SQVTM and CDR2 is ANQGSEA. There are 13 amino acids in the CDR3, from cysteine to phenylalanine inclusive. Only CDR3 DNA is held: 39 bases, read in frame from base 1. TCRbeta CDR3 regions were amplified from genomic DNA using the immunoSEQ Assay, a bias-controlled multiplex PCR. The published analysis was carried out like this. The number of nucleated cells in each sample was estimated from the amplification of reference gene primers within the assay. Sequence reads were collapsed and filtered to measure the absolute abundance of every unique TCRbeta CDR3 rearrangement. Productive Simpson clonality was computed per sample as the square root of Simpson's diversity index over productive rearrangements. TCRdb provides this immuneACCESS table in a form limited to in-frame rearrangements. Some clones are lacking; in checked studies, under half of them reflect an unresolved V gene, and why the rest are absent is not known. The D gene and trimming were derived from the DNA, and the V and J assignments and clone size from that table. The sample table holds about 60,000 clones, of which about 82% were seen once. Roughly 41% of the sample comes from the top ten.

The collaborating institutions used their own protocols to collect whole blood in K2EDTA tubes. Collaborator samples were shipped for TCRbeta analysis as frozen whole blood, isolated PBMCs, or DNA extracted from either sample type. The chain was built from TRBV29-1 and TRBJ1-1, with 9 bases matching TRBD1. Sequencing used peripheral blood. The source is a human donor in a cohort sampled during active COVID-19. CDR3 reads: CSVVTGQGLTAFF. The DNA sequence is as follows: TGCAGCGTTGTAACGGGACAGGGTCTTACAGCTTTCTTT.